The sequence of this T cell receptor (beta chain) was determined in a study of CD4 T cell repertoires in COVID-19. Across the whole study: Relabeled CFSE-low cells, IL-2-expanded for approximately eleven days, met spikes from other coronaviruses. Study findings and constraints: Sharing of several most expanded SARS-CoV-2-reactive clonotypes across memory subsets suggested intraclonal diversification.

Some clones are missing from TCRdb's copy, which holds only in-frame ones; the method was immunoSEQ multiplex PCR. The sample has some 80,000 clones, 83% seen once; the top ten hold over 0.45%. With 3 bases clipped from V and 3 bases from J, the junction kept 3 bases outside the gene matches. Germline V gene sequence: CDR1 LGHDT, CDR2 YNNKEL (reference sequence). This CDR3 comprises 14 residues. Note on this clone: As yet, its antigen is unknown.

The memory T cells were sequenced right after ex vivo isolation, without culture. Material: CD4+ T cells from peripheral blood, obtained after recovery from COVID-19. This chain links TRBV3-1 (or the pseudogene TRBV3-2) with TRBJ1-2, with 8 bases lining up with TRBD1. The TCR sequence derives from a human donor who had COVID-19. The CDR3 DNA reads TGTGCCAGCAGCCAGTTACAGGGGGACTATGGCTACACCTTC. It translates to CASSQLQGDYGYTF.